This T cell receptor beta chain was documented in a study of OX40 agonist ivuxolimab in advanced cancers. TCRdb keeps only in-frame clones here, not all; method: immunoSEQ multiplex PCR. The sample gives some 57,000 clones, roughly 90% of which show up once; about 5.1% is in the top ten. V was pared by 0 bases and J by 1 base, with 10 bases between. The CDR3 has 15 amino acids. The germline V gene has CDR1 SGDLS and CDR2 YYNGEE. This specimen was CD4+ or CD8+ T cells sorted from blood, taken in a trial of the OX40 agonist ivuxolimab. This chain links TRBV9 with TRBJ1-1, with D possibly TRBD1 on 5 matching bases. This clonotype was obtained from an adult with an advanced solid tumor such as melanoma, head and neck, liver or kidney cancer. CDR3 sequence (DNA): TGTGCCAGCAGCGTAGTAGGGGACGGGAACACTGAAGCTTTCTTT. It translates to CASSVVGDGNTEAFF.